This paragraph reports one T cell receptor (beta chain). The V and J ends lost 6 bases and 12 bases, in that order; junction bases with no gene match: 4. Germline V gene data show CDR1 as MNHEY and CDR2 as SVGAGI. This CDR3 spans 12 amino acids. The record originates from a study of regulatory and conventional T cells in RAG deficiency. Profiling relied on immunoSEQ multiplex PCR, and the TCRdb table lists in-frame clones only, not all of them. The sample yields 34,000 or so clones, around 89% seen once. These data were likewise used in another study, on regulatory T cells. Per that paper: The primer mix had 52 TRBV and 13 TRBJ primers. In patients, unique TRB V-J pairs were restricted and V/J usage skewed, especially in Tregs.

The clonotype originates from a human donor in good health. The sample comprised CD8+ T cells sorted from blood. V usage is TRBV6-5 and J usage is TRBJ2-3; 12 positions match TRBD2. This CDR3 is CASRLGLAGQYF. The CDR3 coding sequence is TGTGCCAGCAGATTAGGACTAGCGGGACAGTATTTT.